These T cell receptor beta chains were read from a single sample in a study of CD8 T cells in Susac syndrome. Using its own MiXCR run on the immunoSEQ multiplex PCR reads, TCRdb lists one record per CDR3 protein. Among about 240,000 distinct CDR3 sequences listed, almost 97% were seen once. Sequencing was performed on CD4+ T cells from PBMCs. Every receptor here comes from a human donor with Susac syndrome. Both conserved end residues are part of each CDR3.

v_gene	j_gene	CDR3aa
TRBV5-1	TRBJ2-7	CASSLGTSGIDEQYF
TRBV2	TRBJ2-1	CASTRASGRSGEQFF
TRBV4-2	TRBJ2-2	CASSQDPLQGLNTGELFF
TRBV18	TRBJ1-2	CASSPEQFYGYTF
TRBV30	TRBJ2-1	CAWSHLLKNEQFF
TRBV29-1	TRBJ2-1	CSVEASGKYNEQFF
TRBV18	TRBJ2-5	CASFEGLAGEETQYF
TRBV29-1	TRBJ2-5	CSVLPQDRLETQYF
TRBV2	TRBJ1-3	CASSASRDGNTIYF
TRBV7-8	TRBJ1-1	CASSLQGDTEAFF
TRBV20-1	TRBJ1-5	CSASYQGFWNNQPQHF
TRBV30	TRBJ1-5	CAWSEGAVNQPQHF
TRBV5-1	TRBJ1-2	CASSPGQGSVGYTF
TRBV27	TRBJ1-4	CASRRAGVSHEKLFF
TRBV29-1	TRBJ2-7	CSVEARQGLYEQYF
TRBV9	TRBJ1-3	CASSVGPGNTIYF
TRBV9	TRBJ2-7	CASSVGLAGTYEQYF
TRBV14	TRBJ2-1	CASSQVLAAEQFF
TRBV4-1	TRBJ2-3	CASSQVRGASGSDRTDTQYF
TRBV29-1	TRBJ2-5	CSVAGGTGGETQYF